The sample holds a few counts of the clone carrying this T cell receptor beta chain. The antigen is not known. The PCR employed 60 Vbeta primers together with 13 Jbeta primers. Measured with immunoSEQ multiplex PCR; TCRdb has only the in-frame clones, and not every one. The data show some 130,000 clones, 66% seen once. This sample was taken from a study of cytomegalovirus exposure and HLA in healthy donors. Study background: Unique TCRs from HLA-typed donors, 85 million to 100 million of them, were held in an early data release.

Study-wide findings and caveats: Trimming of TCR beta V- and J-genes showed a link, identified in a later analysis, to a missense DCLRE1C variant.

The CDR3 length is 15 residues. Germline CDR1 reads LNHDA; CDR2 reads SQIVND (reference sequence). V dropped 4 bases and J dropped 0 bases, with 11 bases sitting between them. The study did not record CMV serostatus for this donor. The receptor was isolated from a human donor in good health. Material: PBMCs. The rearrangement joins TRBV19 to TRBJ2-3, with D tentatively TRBD2 (6 bases). This CDR3 reads CASSRAGTSTDTQYF. CDR3 DNA sequence: TGTGCCAGTAGTAGAGCAGGGACTAGCACAGATACGCAGTATTTT.